Following are 27 T cell receptor beta chains from one sample sequenced in a study of control samples from healthy donors and cancer patients. Using immunoSEQ multiplex PCR, the repertoire was profiled, and TCRdb retains in-frame clones only, with some absent. The table has about 120,000 clones, 85% to 95% seen once. Sequenced input: blood. Source of these receptors: a man between 25 and 39 years old in good health.

V usage is TRBV27 and J usage is TRBJ1-2; D is ambiguous. Looked up from germline, CDR1 is MNHEY and CDR2 is SMNVEV (reference sequence). V lost 5 bases and J 5 bases, leaving 15 bases between the germline ends. This CDR3 is 14 amino acids long. The CDR3 reads CASSVAARGYGYTF. In DNA, the CDR3 is TGTGCCAGCAGTGTGGCCGCACGTGGTTATGGCTACACCTTC.

The chain carries TRBV5-4 and TRBJ2-4; 8 bases match TRBD2. Per germline, CDR1 SGHNT and CDR2 YYREEE (reference sequence). Trimming at V came to 0 bases and at J to 9 bases, leaving 11 bases not matched to a gene. The CDR3 spans 16 residues. The CDR3: CASSLEVSGGAGIQYF. For the CDR3, the DNA is TGTGCCAGCAGCTTGGAGGTGTCCGGGGGGGCGGGCATTCAGTACTTC.

The chain employs TRBV7-9 and TRBJ1-1, with TRBD1 as a possible D gene (6 bases). Trimming took 4 bases from V and 5 from J, leaving 8 bases between them. The CDR3 has 12 residues. Germline CDR1 is SEHNR and CDR2 is FQNEAQ (reference sequence). The DNA of the CDR3 is TGTGCCAGCAGCTCCGGACAGACTGAAGCTTTCTTT. Amino acids: CASSSGQTEAFF.

The chain combines TRBV5-4 with TRBJ1-1, with 7 bases aligning to TRBD1. Per germline, CDR1 SGHNT and CDR2 YYREEE (reference sequence). The CDR3 length is 16 residues. The junction had 10 bases not matched to a gene; V was cut back by 4 bases and J by 1 base. CDR3 region: CASSATGEVTNTEAFF. CDR3 in DNA: TGTGCCAGCAGCGCCACAGGGGAGGTTACGAACACTGAAGCTTTCTTT.

This chain connects TRBV27 to TRBJ2-2, with D possibly being TRBD1 (6 bases). V gave up 7 bases and J gave up 1 base, with 19 bases separating them. The CDR3 sequence is 17 residues long. Germline V gives CDR1 MNHEY, CDR2 SMNVEV (reference sequence). CDR3 bases: TGTGCCAGCAAGTTAAGGGAAGGACAGAGGAACACCGGGGAGCTGTTTTTT. As protein: CASKLREGQRNTGELFF.

CDR3: CASSPWDVLSGNTIYF. The CDR3 region has the DNA TGTGCCAGCAGCCCCTGGGACGTACTCTCTGGAAACACCATATATTTT. The chain links TRBV9 to TRBJ1-3, with D possibly being TRBD1 (5 bases). CDR3 length: 16 residues. Trimming took 4 bases from V and 0 from J, leaving 14 bases between them. Germline V gene data show CDR1 as SGDLS and CDR2 as YYNGEE.

The genes are TRBV25-1 and TRBJ1-4; D is perhaps TRBD1 (6 bases). CDR3 length: 13 residues. V was cut by 11 bases and J by 0 bases, with 10 bases left in between. Germline CDR1 reads MGHDK; CDR2 reads SYGVNS. The CDR3 loop is CASHRATNEKLFF. In DNA form, the CDR3 reads TGTGCCTCCCACAGGGCAACTAATGAAAAACTGTTTTTT.

V and J are TRBV6-5 and TRBJ1-4; D remains ambiguous. Germline lookup yields CDR1 MNHEY and CDR2 SVGAGI. The V end was cut by 5 bases, the J end by 0 bases, with 10 bases between. The CDR3 is made up of 15 amino acids. CDR3 sequence (DNA): TGTGCCAGCAGTCTGTCTCCGACAACTAATGAAAAACTGTTTTTT. Amino acid sequence: CASSLSPTTNEKLFF.

This clone was seen a handful of times. The CDR3 coding sequence is TGTGCCAGCAGGGTCGGGAGGAACACCGGGGAGCTGTTTTTT. Its protein is CASRVGRNTGELFF. The genes are TRBV28 and TRBJ2-2, with D possibly being TRBD2 (6 bases). The CDR3 is 14 amino acids. The V gene's germline CDR1 is MDHEN and CDR2 SYDVKM. Trimming removed 6 bases from V and 1 base from J, with 9 bases in between.

The chain employs TRBV6-5 and TRBJ1-5; the D is unclear. The CDR3 runs 13 residues. CDR1 and CDR2 from the germline V gene are MNHEY and SVGAGI. Trimming left V 9 bases short and J 3 bases short, with 12 bases between. This CDR3 reads CASGLSFNQPQHF. CDR3 bases: TGTGCCAGTGGCCTTAGTTTCAATCAGCCCCAGCATTTT.

The chain uses TRBV3-1 (or the pseudogene TRBV3-2) and TRBJ2-5, with D perhaps TRBD2 (5 bases). Germline assignment: CDR1 LGHDT and CDR2 YNNKEL (reference sequence). Trimming removed 4 bases at V and 10 bases at J, with 16 bases between. There are 13 residues in the CDR3. The CDR3 reads CASSPGISGGQYF. The CDR3 DNA reads as TGTGCCAGCAGCCCGGGGATTTCGGGTGGCCAGTACTTC.

This clone was seen just once. The chain uses TRBV5-1 and TRBJ1-5; 11 bases are shared with TRBD1. Germline lookup yields CDR1 SGHRS and CDR2 YFSETQ. The J segment lost 5 bases and the V segment lost 4 bases, leaving 2 bases of the junction unmatched. The CDR3 has 14 residues. In DNA, the CDR3 is TGCGCCAGCAGCGCGGGACAGGGGGATCAGCCCCAGCATTTT. Protein sequence: CASSAGQGDQPQHF.

Here the CDR3 DNA reads TGTGCCAGCAGCCAAGAGACAGGGGTAATCACTGAAGCTTTCTTT. Translating gives CASSQETGVITEAFF. The chain employs TRBV3-1 (or the pseudogene TRBV3-2) and TRBJ1-1; TRBD1 aligns across 8 bases. The CDR3 is made up of 15 amino acids. The junction had 4 bases not matched to a gene; V was cut back by 0 bases and J by 4 bases. Germline CDR1 reads LGHDT; CDR2 reads YNNKEL (reference sequence).

The V call is TRBV7-2, the J call TRBJ2-5, with D unclear. Per the germline V gene, CDR1 is SGHTA and CDR2 is FQGNSA. V lost 0 bases to trimming and J lost 2 bases, with 4 bases between them. This CDR3 is 13 amino acids long. CDR3 sequence reads: CASSLAIQETQYF. DNA of the CDR3: TGTGCCAGCAGCTTAGCCATTCAAGAGACCCAGTACTTC.

This sequence joins TRBV12-5 and TRBJ2-5; 14 nucleotides agree with TRBD2. Germline V gene data show CDR1 as LGHNT and CDR2 as FRNRAP. The V segment lost 7 bases and the J segment 7 bases; nucleotides outside the gene matches: 11. The CDR3 contains 16 residues. The CDR3 loop is CASAPGTSGGPGTQYF. Written as DNA, the CDR3 is TGTGCTAGTGCCCCAGGGACTAGCGGGGGCCCTGGGACCCAGTACTTC. Full variable domain (missing parts from reference TRBV12-5 and TRBJ2-5): DARVTQTPRHKVTEMGQEVTMRCQPILGHNTVFWYRQTMMQGLELLAYFRNRAPLDDSGMPKDRFSAEMPDATLATLKIQPSEPRDSAVYFCASAPGTSGGPGTQYFGPGTRLLVL.

The chain couples TRBV10-2 to TRBJ2-7; 9 bases are shared with TRBD2. This CDR3 comprises 20 residues. From germline, CDR1 is WSHSY and CDR2 SAAADI. V shed 8 bases, J shed 2 bases, and the junction held 25 bases outside the gene matches. The CDR3 nucleotides are TGCGCCAGCGGAGGACAGCCGGGCGGGGGGGCCGGGTTGGCTACCTACGAGCAGTACGTC. Protein sequence: CASGGQPGGGAGLATYEQYV.

This clone is a singleton in its sample. The CDR3 region is CASSARQGATEAFF. The DNA for the CDR3 is TGTGCCAGCAGCGCTCGACAGGGGGCTACTGAAGCTTTCTTT. The chain recombines TRBV11-2 with TRBJ1-1; 10 bases align to TRBD1. Trimming cost V 5 bases and J 5 bases; bases outside gene matches: 5. CDR1 and CDR2 (germline): SGHAT, FQNNGV. This CDR3 contains 14 residues.

The V and J genes are TRBV5-1 and TRBJ1-1; D may be TRBD1 (6 bases). The CDR3 spans 13 residues. V lost 2 bases and J lost 1, with 6 bases in between. Germline V gene lookup returns CDR1 SGHRS and CDR2 YFSETQ. DNA of the CDR3: TGCGCCAGCAGCTTACAGGGGAACACTGAAGCTTTCTTT. Its translation: CASSLQGNTEAFF.

V usage is TRBV19 and J usage is TRBJ1-6; perhaps TRBD1 as D (6 bases). Germline CDR1 and CDR2: LNHDA and SQIVND (reference sequence). V lost 2 bases and J 6 bases, leaving 11 bases between the germline ends. The CDR3 spans 15 residues. This CDR3 reads CASSIRGGGNSPLHF. The DNA for the CDR3 is TGTGCCAGTAGTATAAGAGGGGGTGGTAATTCACCCCTCCACTTT. The full variable domain, in which reference TRBV19 and TRBJ1-6 provide the parts outside the CDR3, is DGGITQSPKYLFRKEGQNVTLSCEQNLNHDAMYWYRQDPGQGLRLIYYSQIVNDFQKGDIAEGYSVSREKKESFPLTVTSAQKNPTAFYLCASSIRGGGNSPLHFGNGTRLTVT.

J is TRBJ2-3 and V is TRBV7-8, with D possibly called TRBD1 or TRBD2 (6 bases each). Trimming pared 5 bases from V and 4 bases from J, leaving 13 bases between. Per germline, CDR1 SGHVS and CDR2 FQNEAQ. The CDR3 length is 14 residues. CDR3 sequence (DNA): TGTGCCAGCAGCCTACAGGGACTGGCAGATACGCAGTATTTT. Translation gives CASSLQGLADTQYF. The full variable domain, rest sourced from reference TRBV7-8 and TRBJ2-3, is GAGVSQSPRYKVAKRGQDVALRCDPISGHVSLFWYQQALGQGPEFLTYFQNEAQLDKSGLPSDRFFAERPEGSVSTLKIQRTQQEDSAVYLCASSLQGLADTQYFGPGTRLTVL.

The rearrangement links TRBV28 to TRBJ1-4; the match to TRBD1 covers 7 bases. The CDR3 is 15 amino acids. CDR1 and CDR2 (germline): MDHEN, SYDVKM. The ends lost 6 bases at V and 1 base at J; junction bases unmatched: 5. CDR3 DNA: TGTGCCAGCAGGCGACAGGGAATAACTAATGAAAAACTGTTTTTT. As protein: CASRRQGITNEKLFF.

The chain is built from TRBV27 and TRBJ1-2; tentatively, D is TRBD1 (5 bases). Trimming stripped 5 bases from V and 4 bases from J, with 17 bases between. The germline V gene encodes CDR1 MNHEY and CDR2 SMNVEV (reference sequence). The CDR3 loop spans 15 amino acids. In DNA form, the CDR3 reads TGTGCCAGCAGTCCAACCTGGGGGAACAGCTATGGCTACACCTTC. It translates to CASSPTWGNSYGYTF.

The chain employs TRBV28 and TRBJ2-3; 7 bases agree with TRBD1. Germline trimming cut 5 bases from V and 2 bases from J; bases unmatched to any gene: 7. The length of the CDR3 is 15 residues. The V gene's germline CDR1 is MDHEN and CDR2 SYDVKM. The CDR3 region has the DNA TGTGCCAGCAGTCCCTCGACAGGGACCACAGATACGCAGTATTTT. This gives the protein CASSPSTGTTDTQYF.

The chain uses TRBV6-1 and TRBJ1-5; TRBD1 matches 9 bases. V lost 2 bases to trimming and J lost 7 bases; unmatched junction nucleotides: 15. The CDR3 covers 18 residues. CDR1 and CDR2 from the germline V gene are MNHNS and SASEGT. CDR3 sequence (DNA): TGTGCCAGCAGTGAAAATATGGGACAGGGAAGGGTTTGGCAGCCCCAGCATTTT. It is translated as CASSENMGQGRVWQPQHF.

The rearrangement links TRBV3-1 (or the pseudogene TRBV3-2) to TRBJ1-2, with D maybe TRBD1 (6 bases). Germline values: CDR1 LGHDT, CDR2 YNNKEL (reference sequence). This CDR3 is 16 amino acids long. Trimming pared 2 bases from V and 0 bases from J, leaving 13 bases between. This CDR3 is CASSQRGTEPNYGYTF. DNA for the CDR3: TGTGCCAGCAGCCAAAGGGGGACGGAACCTAACTATGGCTACACCTTC.

The chain carries TRBV7-3 and TRBJ2-2; TRBD2 aligns across 10 bases. Trimming cost V 5 bases and J 4 bases; bases outside gene matches: 7. This CDR3 spans 16 amino acids. CDR1 is SGHTA, CDR2 FQGTGA, per germline. CDR3 sequence: CASSISGGATTGELFF. The CDR3 DNA follows: TGTGCCAGCAGCATAAGCGGGGGGGCTACCACCGGGGAGCTGTTTTTT.

The genes are TRBV5-1 and TRBJ1-5; the D is unclear. Trimming cost V 1 base and J 5 bases, with 13 bases left between them. CDR3 length: 15 amino acids. From germline, CDR1 is SGHRS and CDR2 YFSETQ. CDR3 DNA: TGCGCCAGCAGCTTGTCGGGCCAGACCCATCAGCCCCAGCATTTT. Amino acid sequence: CASSLSGQTHQPQHF.